Below are 27 T cell receptor beta chains sequenced from a single sample in a study of T cell changes during pregnancy in multiple sclerosis. Produced via immunoSEQ multiplex PCR; TCRdb's table is partial and in-frame only. The sample carries about 93,000 clones, approximately 92% recorded once. Sequencing used peripheral blood, obtained after pregnancy. These receptors were taken from a female donor with multiple sclerosis, enrolled in a pregnancy study.

DNA for the CDR3: TGTGCCAGCAGCCCCGGGATCTCGTACACAGATACGCAGTATTTT. This gives the protein CASSPGISYTDTQYF. The chain is built from TRBV9 and TRBJ2-3; D may be TRBD2 (5 bases). CDR1 and CDR2 from the germline V gene are SGDLS and YYNGEE. This CDR3 has 15 amino acids. Between the trimmed V and J ends, which lost 4 bases and 2 bases, there was a span of 14 bases. The full variable domain, its missing parts supplied by reference TRBV9 and TRBJ2-3, is DSGVTQTPKHLITATGQRVTLRCSPRSGDLSVYWYQQSLDQGLQFLIQYYNGEERAKGNILERFSAQQFPDLHSELNLSSLELGDSALYFCASSPGISYTDTQYFGPGTRLTVL.

The chain recombines TRBV25-1 with TRBJ1-5, with TRBD1 matching over 9 bases. The CDR3 loop spans 14 amino acids. Losses at the gene ends were 4 bases for V and 4 bases for J; bases not matched to a gene: 2. Germline CDR1 reads MGHDK; CDR2 reads SYGVNS. CDR3 amino acids: CASSATGGNQPQHF. In nucleotides, the CDR3 is TGTGCCAGCAGTGCGACAGGGGGAAATCAGCCCCAGCATTTT.

The chain uses TRBV5-1 and TRBJ2-3, with 7 nucleotides matching TRBD2. V shed 3 bases and J 0 bases; nucleotides not matched to a gene: 10. Germline V gene lookup returns CDR1 SGHRS and CDR2 YFSETQ. The CDR3 spans 17 residues. The CDR3 here is CASSSPLASTSTDTQYF. Here the CDR3 DNA reads TGCGCCAGCAGCTCCCCACTAGCGTCGACTAGCACAGATACGCAGTATTTT.

The CDR3 coding sequence is TGTGCCTGGAACACCGGACAGGTTAAGTACTTC. This sequence encodes CAWNTGQVKYF. V gene TRBV30 combines with J gene TRBJ2-7; 7 bases align to TRBD1. V shed 4 bases and J 11 bases; nucleotides not matched to a gene: 8. The CDR3 length is 11 residues. Germline-derived CDR1 and CDR2 are GTSNPN and SVGIG (reference sequence).

The chain has TRBV19 and TRBJ2-7, with 10 bases lining up with TRBD2. This CDR3 region has 15 residues. The trim removed 3 bases at V and 6 bases at J, leaving 8 bases unmatched. Germline CDR1 and CDR2: LNHDA and SQIVND (reference sequence). The CDR3 nucleotides read TGTGCCAGTAGTATGGGACCGGGACTAGCGCCCGAGCAGTACTTC. This sequence encodes CASSMGPGLAPEQYF.

In this sample, this clone turned up once. The chain combines TRBV9 with TRBJ1-1; D unresolved. CDR1 is SGDLS, CDR2 YYNGEE, per germline. The CDR3 sequence is 15 residues long. V lost 3 bases and J lost 7, with 19 bases in between. The CDR3 DNA follows: TGTGCCAGCAGCGCGATAACGACCGGGAGACATGAAGCTTTCTTT. It translates to CASSAITTGRHEAFF.

In this sample, this clone turned up once. The chain recombines TRBV6-5 with TRBJ1-2; 8 positions match TRBD1. The CDR3 loop spans 14 amino acids. Germline CDR1 reads MNHEY; CDR2 reads SVGAGI. V lost 7 bases, J lost 7 bases, and 11 bases stayed unmatched. CDR3 sequence reads: CASISPGRGPGYTF. Here the CDR3 DNA reads TGTGCCAGCATCTCACCGGGCAGGGGGCCTGGCTACACCTTC.

This sequence joins TRBV7-9 and TRBJ1-4, with D maybe TRBD1 (5 bases). The CDR3 is 15 residues long. CDR1 and CDR2 (germline): SEHNR, FQNEAQ (reference sequence). The V and J ends lost 6 bases and 0 bases respectively, with 11 bases between them. CDR3 sequence reads: CASSLTGATNEKLFF. CDR3 in DNA: TGTGCCAGCAGTCTAACAGGAGCAACTAATGAAAAACTGTTTTTT.

V gene TRBV7-9 combines with J gene TRBJ2-1; a weak D match, TRBD2 (5 bases). V lost 5 bases and J lost 5, with 10 bases in between. This CDR3 contains 13 residues. Germline V CDR1 and CDR2: SEHNR, FQNEAQ (reference sequence). CDR3 sequence: CASSPDGNNEQFF. The DNA of the CDR3 is TGTGCCAGCAGCCCCGACGGGAACAATGAGCAGTTCTTC.

The V call is TRBV7-2, the J call TRBJ2-1; D possibly corresponds to TRBD2 (6 bases). Trimming stripped 1 base from V and 11 bases from J, with 9 bases between. The CDR3 is 12 amino acids. Germline CDR1 is SGHTA and CDR2 is FQGNSA. The CDR3 sequence is CASSLGRGKQFF. The CDR3 DNA reads as TGTGCCAGCAGCTTAGGGCGCGGGAAGCAGTTCTTC.

The chain couples TRBV6-4 to TRBJ1-2, with D hard to call. This CDR3 region has 13 residues. CDR1 and CDR2 (germline): MRHNA, SNTAGT. V dropped 6 bases and J dropped 4 bases, with 12 bases sitting between them. The CDR3 loop is CASSPGESYGYTF. The CDR3, as DNA: TGTGCCAGCAGCCCCGGGGAGTCCTATGGCTACACCTTC.

The chain carries TRBV7-9 and TRBJ2-5; D might be TRBD1 (5 bases). CDR1 and CDR2 from the germline V gene are SEHNR and FQNEAQ (reference sequence). V was clipped by 2 bases and J by 3 bases, with 16 bases between them. The CDR3 length is 16 residues. The CDR3 is CASSLPQGATKETQYF. The CDR3 region has the DNA TGTGCCAGCAGCTTACCCCAGGGTGCTACCAAAGAGACCCAGTACTTC.

The chain recombines TRBV7-9 with TRBJ1-4; tentative D call: TRBD1 (6 bases). The V end lost 5 bases, the J end lost 8 bases, and 12 bases lay between the germline ends. The germline CDR1 and CDR2 sequences are SEHNR and FQNEAQ (reference sequence). The CDR3 runs 13 residues. The CDR3 protein is CASSLGGQEKLFF. The DNA for the CDR3 is TGTGCCAGCAGCCTTGGGGGACAAGAAAAACTGTTTTTT.

This rearrangement joins TRBV9 to TRBJ1-2; tentative D call: TRBD1 (5 bases). Germline CDR1 and CDR2: SGDLS and YYNGEE. V dropped 0 bases and J dropped 0 bases, with 6 bases sitting between them. The CDR3 length is 14 residues. CDR3 coding DNA: TGTGCCAGCAGCGTAGGACAGCCTAACTATGGCTACACCTTC. Translation: CASSVGQPNYGYTF.

V usage is TRBV13 and J usage is TRBJ2-4; perhaps TRBD1 as D (6 bases). V lost 5 bases to trimming and J lost 4 bases, with 12 bases between them. The V gene's germline CDR1 is PRHDT and CDR2 FYEKMQ (reference sequence). This CDR3 region has 14 residues. The CDR3 nucleotides are TGTGCCAGCAGCCGACAAAGGGGGAAAAACATTCAGTACTTC. Its translation: CASSRQRGKNIQYF.

The chain employs TRBV5-5 and TRBJ2-7, with a possible D match to TRBD2 (5 bases). Deletions cut 0 bases from V and 2 bases from J, with 12 bases between. Germline CDR1 reads SGHKS; CDR2 reads YYEKEE (reference sequence). The CDR3 spans 15 residues. The CDR3 DNA is TGTGCCAGCAGCTTGGGCCCCGGAGGACCCTACGAGCAGTACTTC. Translated, it gives CASSLGPGGPYEQYF.

The J gene is TRBJ2-3, the V gene TRBV6-5; 9 bases are a match to TRBD1. Trimming removed 0 bases from V and 6 bases from J; junction bases left unmatched: 7. This CDR3 has 16 residues. Germline-derived CDR1 and CDR2 are MNHEY and SVGAGI. The CDR3 loop reads CASSYSGQGGQDTQYF. The CDR3 nucleotides read TGTGCCAGCAGTTACTCGGGACAGGGAGGCCAGGATACGCAGTATTTT.

V and J are TRBV29-1 and TRBJ2-3; D not resolved. The CDR3 totals 10 residues. Trimming stripped 8 bases from V and 6 bases from J, with 9 bases between. Germline loops: CDR1 SQVTM, CDR2 ANQGSEA. The CDR3 here is CSSEYDTQYF. In DNA, the CDR3 is TGCAGCTCCGAGTACGATACGCAGTATTTT.

The chain joins TRBV5-1 to TRBJ2-2; possible D gene TRBD2, 5 bases. There are 14 residues in the CDR3. V was trimmed by 3 bases and J by 4 bases, leaving 10 bases between them. Germline V gene sequence: CDR1 SGHRS, CDR2 YFSETQ. This chain's CDR3 is CASSWEFGTGELFF. The CDR3 DNA is TGCGCCAGCAGCTGGGAGTTCGGCACCGGGGAGCTGTTTTTT.

J is TRBJ2-1 and V is TRBV7-8; TRBD2 agrees at 8 bases. J was trimmed by 4 bases and V by 7 bases; bases with no gene match: 9. Per germline, CDR1 SGHVS and CDR2 FQNEAQ. CDR3 length: 15 amino acids. The CDR3 loop reads CASTLLSGAYNEQFF. CDR3 sequence (DNA): TGTGCCAGCACCCTTCTTAGCGGGGCGTACAATGAGCAGTTCTTC.

The chain employs TRBV27 and TRBJ1-1, with 10 bases fitting TRBD1. CDR1 is MNHEY, CDR2 SMNVEV, per germline (reference sequence). The length of the CDR3 is 16 residues. Unmatched junction bases numbered 4, after V lost 2 bases and J lost 1 base. CDR3 protein: CASSLQGDRGNTEAFF. CDR3 bases: TGTGCCAGCAGTTTACAAGGGGACAGGGGGAACACTGAAGCTTTCTTT.

This chain connects TRBV7-2 to TRBJ1-2; the match to TRBD1 covers 11 bases. Germline CDR1 SGHTA, CDR2 FQGNSA. Trimming cost V 11 bases and J 5 bases; bases outside gene matches: 10. CDR3 length equals 14 residues. The CDR3 region has the DNA TGTGCCGGCGACCTGGGACAGGGGGGATATGGCTACACCTTC. Translating gives CAGDLGQGGYGYTF.

The gene calls are TRBV7-2 and TRBJ2-7; 11 bases fit TRBD2. The CDR3 runs 17 residues. Trimming took 2 bases from V and 5 from J; bases not matched to a gene: 11. CDR1 SGHTA and CDR2 FQGNSA come from the germline V gene. For the CDR3, the DNA is TGTGCCAGCAGCTTAAAGTTCGAACTAGCGGGAGTCAACGAGCAGTACTTC. Protein: CASSLKFELAGVNEQYF.

The V call is TRBV5-1, the J call TRBJ1-4; 9 bases are shared with TRBD1. The J segment lost 7 bases and the V segment lost 4 bases, leaving 8 bases of the junction unmatched. The V gene's germline CDR1 is SGHRS and CDR2 YFSETQ. This CDR3 is built from 15 residues. The CDR3 region has the DNA TGCGCCAGCAGCATTACCGGGACAGGGCTTGAAAAACTGTTTTTT. Translated, it gives CASSITGTGLEKLFF.

This chain uses TRBV11-2 with TRBJ1-2; 10 bases line up with TRBD1. The CDR3 length is 15 residues. V shed 5 bases, J shed 5 bases, and the junction held 8 bases outside the gene matches. Germline loops: CDR1 SGHAT, CDR2 FQNNGV. Written as DNA, the CDR3 is TGTGCCAGCAGCACCCGACAGGGGGCTTTGTATGGCTACACCTTC. Its translation is CASSTRQGALYGYTF.

CDR3 amino acids: CASSPELGGYNEQFF. The CDR3 DNA sequence: TGTGCCAGCAGCCCCGAGCTCGGGGGGTACAATGAGCAGTTCTTC. The chain links TRBV9 to TRBJ2-1; TRBD2 aligns across 7 bases. Germline-derived CDR1 and CDR2 are SGDLS and YYNGEE. The CDR3 is 15 residues long. V was clipped by 4 bases and J by 4 bases; unmatched bases: 8.

V and J are TRBV19 and TRBJ2-3; D possibly corresponds to TRBD2 (5 bases). CDR1 LNHDA and CDR2 SQIVND come from the germline V gene (reference sequence). V dropped 6 bases and J dropped 2 bases, with 12 bases sitting between them. CDR3 size: 14 residues. CDR3 bases: TGTGCCAGTAGCAGCGGACTTCTCACAGATACGCAGTATTTT. It translates to CASSSGLLTDTQYF.